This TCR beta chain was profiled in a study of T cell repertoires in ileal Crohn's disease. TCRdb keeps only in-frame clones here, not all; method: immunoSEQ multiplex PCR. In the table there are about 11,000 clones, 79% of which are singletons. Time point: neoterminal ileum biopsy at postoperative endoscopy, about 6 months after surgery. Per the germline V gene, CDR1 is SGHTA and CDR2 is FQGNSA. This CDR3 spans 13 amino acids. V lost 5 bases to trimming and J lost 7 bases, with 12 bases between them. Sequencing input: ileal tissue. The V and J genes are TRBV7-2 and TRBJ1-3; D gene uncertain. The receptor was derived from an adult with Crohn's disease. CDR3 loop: CASSTPLQNTIYF. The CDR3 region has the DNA TGTGCCAGCAGCACCCCCCTGCAGAACACCATATATTTT. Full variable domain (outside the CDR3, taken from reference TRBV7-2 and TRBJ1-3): GAGVSQSPSNKVTEKGKDVELRCDPISGHTALYWYRQSLGQGLEFLIYFQGNSAPDKSGLPSDRFSAERTGGSVSTLTIQRTQQEDSAVYLCASSTPLQNTIYFGEGSWLTVV.